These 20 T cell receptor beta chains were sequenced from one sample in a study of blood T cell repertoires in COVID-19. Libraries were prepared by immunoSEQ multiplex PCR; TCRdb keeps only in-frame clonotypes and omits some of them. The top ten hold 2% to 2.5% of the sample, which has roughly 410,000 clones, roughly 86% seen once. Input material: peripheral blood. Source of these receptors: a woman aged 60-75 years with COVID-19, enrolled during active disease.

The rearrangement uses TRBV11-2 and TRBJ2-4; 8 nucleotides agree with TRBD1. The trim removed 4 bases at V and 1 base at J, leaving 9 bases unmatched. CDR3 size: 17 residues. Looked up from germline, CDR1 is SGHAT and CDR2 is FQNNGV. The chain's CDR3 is CASSYAQGARAKNIQYF. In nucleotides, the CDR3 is TGTGCCAGCAGCTACGCTCAGGGGGCTAGGGCCAAAAACATTCAGTACTTC.

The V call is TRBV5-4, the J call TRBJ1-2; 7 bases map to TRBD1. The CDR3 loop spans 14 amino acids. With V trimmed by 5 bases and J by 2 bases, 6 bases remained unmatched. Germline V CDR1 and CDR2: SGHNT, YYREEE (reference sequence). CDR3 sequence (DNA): TGTGCCAGCAGTAGACAGGGCGAGAACTATGGCTACACCTTC. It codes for CASSRQGENYGYTF.

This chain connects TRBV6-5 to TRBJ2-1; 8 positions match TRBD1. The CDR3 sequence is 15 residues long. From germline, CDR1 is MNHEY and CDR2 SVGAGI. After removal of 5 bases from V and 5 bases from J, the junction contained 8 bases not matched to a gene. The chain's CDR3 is CASSRAGGTHNEQFF. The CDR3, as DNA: TGTGCCAGCAGTAGGGCAGGGGGCACCCACAATGAGCAGTTCTTC.

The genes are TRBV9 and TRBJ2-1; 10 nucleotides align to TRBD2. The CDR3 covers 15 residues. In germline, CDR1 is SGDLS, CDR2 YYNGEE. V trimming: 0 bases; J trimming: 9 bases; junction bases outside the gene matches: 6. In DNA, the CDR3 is TGTGCCAGCAGCGTAGTCAGCGGGGGGGCCGGTGAGCAGTTCTTC. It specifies CASSVVSGGAGEQFF. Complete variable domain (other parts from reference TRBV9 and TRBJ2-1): DSGVTQTPKHLITATGQRVTLRCSPRSGDLSVYWYQQSLDQGLQFLIQYYNGEERAKGNILERFSAQQFPDLHSELNLSSLELGDSALYFCASSVVSGGAGEQFFGPGTRLTVL.

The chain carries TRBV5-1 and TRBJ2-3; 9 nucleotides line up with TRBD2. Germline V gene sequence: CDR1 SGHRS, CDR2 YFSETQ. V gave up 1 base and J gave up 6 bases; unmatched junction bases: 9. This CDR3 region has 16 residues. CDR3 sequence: CASSLLRGGLLDTQYF. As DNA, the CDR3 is TGCGCCAGCAGCTTGTTGCGGGGGGGCCTCTTGGATACGCAGTATTTT.

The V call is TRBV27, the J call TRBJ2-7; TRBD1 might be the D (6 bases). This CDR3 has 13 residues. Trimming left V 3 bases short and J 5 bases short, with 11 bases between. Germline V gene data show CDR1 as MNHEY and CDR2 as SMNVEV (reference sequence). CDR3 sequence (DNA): TGTGCCAGCAGTTTTTTACAGGGTCACGAGCAGTACTTC. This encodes CASSFLQGHEQYF.

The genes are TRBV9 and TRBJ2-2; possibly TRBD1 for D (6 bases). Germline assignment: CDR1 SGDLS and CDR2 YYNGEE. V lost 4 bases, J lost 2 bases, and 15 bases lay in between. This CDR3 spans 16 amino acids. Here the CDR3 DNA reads TGTGCCAGCAGCTCGAGGGACATGTCCAACACCGGGGAGCTGTTTTTT. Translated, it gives CASSSRDMSNTGELFF. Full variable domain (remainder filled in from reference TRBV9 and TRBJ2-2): DSGVTQTPKHLITATGQRVTLRCSPRSGDLSVYWYQQSLDQGLQFLIQYYNGEERAKGNILERFSAQQFPDLHSELNLSSLELGDSALYFCASSSRDMSNTGELFFGEGSRLTVL.

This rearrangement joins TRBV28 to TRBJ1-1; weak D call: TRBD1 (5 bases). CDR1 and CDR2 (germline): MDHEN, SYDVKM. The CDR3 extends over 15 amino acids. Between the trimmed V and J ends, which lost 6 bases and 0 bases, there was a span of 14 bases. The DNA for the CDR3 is TGTGCCAGCAGCCCACATCAGACAGTGAACACTGAAGCTTTCTTT. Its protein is CASSPHQTVNTEAFF.

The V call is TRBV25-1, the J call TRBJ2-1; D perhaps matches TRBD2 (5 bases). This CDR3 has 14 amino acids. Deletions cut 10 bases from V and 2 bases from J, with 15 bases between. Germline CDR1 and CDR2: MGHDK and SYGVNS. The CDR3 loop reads CATTPSGTYNEQFF. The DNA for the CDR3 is TGTGCCACTACCCCCTCCGGGACCTACAATGAGCAGTTCTTC.

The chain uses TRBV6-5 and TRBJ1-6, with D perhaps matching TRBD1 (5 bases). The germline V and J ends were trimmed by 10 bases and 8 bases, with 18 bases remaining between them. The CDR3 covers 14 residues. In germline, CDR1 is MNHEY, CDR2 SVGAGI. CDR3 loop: CATKGPTDHSPLHF. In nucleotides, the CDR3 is TGTGCCACTAAAGGTCCGACAGACCATTCACCCCTCCACTTT.

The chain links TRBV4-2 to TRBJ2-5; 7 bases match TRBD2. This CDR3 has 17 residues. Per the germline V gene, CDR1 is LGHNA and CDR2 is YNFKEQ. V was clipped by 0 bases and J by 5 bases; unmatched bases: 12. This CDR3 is CASSQDGRVVDWETQYF. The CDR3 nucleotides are TGTGCCAGCAGCCAAGATGGGAGGGTTGTGGATTGGGAGACCCAGTACTTC.

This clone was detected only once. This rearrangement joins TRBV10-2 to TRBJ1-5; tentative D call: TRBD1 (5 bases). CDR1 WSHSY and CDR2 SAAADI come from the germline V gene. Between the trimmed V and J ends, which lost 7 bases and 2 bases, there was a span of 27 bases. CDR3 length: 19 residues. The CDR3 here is CASILVPYRQPRGNQPQHF. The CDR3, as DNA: TGCGCCAGCATTCTTGTCCCCTACAGACAGCCTCGGGGCAATCAGCCCCAGCATTTT.

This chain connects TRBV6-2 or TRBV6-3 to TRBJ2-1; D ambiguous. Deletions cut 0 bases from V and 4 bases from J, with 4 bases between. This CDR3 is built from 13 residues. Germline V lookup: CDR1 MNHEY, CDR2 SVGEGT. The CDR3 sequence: CASSYSSYNEQFF. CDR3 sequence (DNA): TGTGCCAGCAGTTACTCGTCTTACAATGAGCAGTTCTTC.

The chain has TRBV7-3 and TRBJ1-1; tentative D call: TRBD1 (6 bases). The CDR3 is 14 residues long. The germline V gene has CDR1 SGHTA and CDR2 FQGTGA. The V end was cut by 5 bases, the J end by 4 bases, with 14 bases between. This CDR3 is CASSPQGGGTEAFF. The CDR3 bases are TGTGCCAGCAGCCCTCAAGGGGGGGGCACTGAAGCTTTCTTT. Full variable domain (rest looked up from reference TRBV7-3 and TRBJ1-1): GAGVSQTPSNKVTEKGKYVELRCDPISGHTALYWYRQSLGQGPEFLIYFQGTGAADDSGLPNDRFFAVRPEGSVSTLKIQRTERGDSAVYLCASSPQGGGTEAFFGQGTRLTVV.

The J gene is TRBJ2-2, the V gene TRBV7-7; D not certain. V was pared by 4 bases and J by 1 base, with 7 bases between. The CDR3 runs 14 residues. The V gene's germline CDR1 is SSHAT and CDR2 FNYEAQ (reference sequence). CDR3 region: CASSYPENTGELFF. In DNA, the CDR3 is TGTGCCAGCAGCTACCCAGAGAACACCGGGGAGCTGTTTTTT.

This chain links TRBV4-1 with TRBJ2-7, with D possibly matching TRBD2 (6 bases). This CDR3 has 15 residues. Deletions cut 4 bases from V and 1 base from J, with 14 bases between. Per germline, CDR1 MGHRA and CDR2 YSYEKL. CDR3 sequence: CASSLRGGASYEQYF. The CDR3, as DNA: TGCGCCAGCAGCCTAAGGGGCGGGGCGTCCTACGAGCAGTACTTC.

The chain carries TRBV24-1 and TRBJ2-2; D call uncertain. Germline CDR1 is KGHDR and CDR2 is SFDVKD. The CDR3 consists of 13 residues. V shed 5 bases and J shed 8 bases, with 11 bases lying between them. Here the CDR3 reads CATSAHERGELFF. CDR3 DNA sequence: TGTGCCACCAGTGCCCACGAGCGAGGGGAGCTGTTTTTT.

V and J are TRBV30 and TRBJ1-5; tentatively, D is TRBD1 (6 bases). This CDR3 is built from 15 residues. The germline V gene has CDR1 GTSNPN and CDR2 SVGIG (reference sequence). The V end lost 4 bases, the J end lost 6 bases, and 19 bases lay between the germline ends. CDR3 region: CAWNRDAGSGQPQHF. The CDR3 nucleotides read TGTGCCTGGAACAGGGACGCGGGTTCGGGTCAGCCCCAGCATTTT.

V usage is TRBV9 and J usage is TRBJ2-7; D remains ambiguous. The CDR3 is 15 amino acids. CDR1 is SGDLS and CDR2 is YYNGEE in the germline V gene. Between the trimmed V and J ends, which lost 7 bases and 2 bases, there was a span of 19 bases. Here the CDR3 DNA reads TGTGCCAGCTATCGACAACAAGGTACGACCTACGAGCAGTACTTC. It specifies CASYRQQGTTYEQYF.

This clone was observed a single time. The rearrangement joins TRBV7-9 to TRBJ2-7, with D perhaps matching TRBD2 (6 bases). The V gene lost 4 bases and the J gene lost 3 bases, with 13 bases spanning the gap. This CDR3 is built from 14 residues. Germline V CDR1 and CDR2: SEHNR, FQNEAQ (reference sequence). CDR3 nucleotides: TGTGCCAGCAGCTCCGGGACGGAGGGCTACGAGCAGTACTTC. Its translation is CASSSGTEGYEQYF.